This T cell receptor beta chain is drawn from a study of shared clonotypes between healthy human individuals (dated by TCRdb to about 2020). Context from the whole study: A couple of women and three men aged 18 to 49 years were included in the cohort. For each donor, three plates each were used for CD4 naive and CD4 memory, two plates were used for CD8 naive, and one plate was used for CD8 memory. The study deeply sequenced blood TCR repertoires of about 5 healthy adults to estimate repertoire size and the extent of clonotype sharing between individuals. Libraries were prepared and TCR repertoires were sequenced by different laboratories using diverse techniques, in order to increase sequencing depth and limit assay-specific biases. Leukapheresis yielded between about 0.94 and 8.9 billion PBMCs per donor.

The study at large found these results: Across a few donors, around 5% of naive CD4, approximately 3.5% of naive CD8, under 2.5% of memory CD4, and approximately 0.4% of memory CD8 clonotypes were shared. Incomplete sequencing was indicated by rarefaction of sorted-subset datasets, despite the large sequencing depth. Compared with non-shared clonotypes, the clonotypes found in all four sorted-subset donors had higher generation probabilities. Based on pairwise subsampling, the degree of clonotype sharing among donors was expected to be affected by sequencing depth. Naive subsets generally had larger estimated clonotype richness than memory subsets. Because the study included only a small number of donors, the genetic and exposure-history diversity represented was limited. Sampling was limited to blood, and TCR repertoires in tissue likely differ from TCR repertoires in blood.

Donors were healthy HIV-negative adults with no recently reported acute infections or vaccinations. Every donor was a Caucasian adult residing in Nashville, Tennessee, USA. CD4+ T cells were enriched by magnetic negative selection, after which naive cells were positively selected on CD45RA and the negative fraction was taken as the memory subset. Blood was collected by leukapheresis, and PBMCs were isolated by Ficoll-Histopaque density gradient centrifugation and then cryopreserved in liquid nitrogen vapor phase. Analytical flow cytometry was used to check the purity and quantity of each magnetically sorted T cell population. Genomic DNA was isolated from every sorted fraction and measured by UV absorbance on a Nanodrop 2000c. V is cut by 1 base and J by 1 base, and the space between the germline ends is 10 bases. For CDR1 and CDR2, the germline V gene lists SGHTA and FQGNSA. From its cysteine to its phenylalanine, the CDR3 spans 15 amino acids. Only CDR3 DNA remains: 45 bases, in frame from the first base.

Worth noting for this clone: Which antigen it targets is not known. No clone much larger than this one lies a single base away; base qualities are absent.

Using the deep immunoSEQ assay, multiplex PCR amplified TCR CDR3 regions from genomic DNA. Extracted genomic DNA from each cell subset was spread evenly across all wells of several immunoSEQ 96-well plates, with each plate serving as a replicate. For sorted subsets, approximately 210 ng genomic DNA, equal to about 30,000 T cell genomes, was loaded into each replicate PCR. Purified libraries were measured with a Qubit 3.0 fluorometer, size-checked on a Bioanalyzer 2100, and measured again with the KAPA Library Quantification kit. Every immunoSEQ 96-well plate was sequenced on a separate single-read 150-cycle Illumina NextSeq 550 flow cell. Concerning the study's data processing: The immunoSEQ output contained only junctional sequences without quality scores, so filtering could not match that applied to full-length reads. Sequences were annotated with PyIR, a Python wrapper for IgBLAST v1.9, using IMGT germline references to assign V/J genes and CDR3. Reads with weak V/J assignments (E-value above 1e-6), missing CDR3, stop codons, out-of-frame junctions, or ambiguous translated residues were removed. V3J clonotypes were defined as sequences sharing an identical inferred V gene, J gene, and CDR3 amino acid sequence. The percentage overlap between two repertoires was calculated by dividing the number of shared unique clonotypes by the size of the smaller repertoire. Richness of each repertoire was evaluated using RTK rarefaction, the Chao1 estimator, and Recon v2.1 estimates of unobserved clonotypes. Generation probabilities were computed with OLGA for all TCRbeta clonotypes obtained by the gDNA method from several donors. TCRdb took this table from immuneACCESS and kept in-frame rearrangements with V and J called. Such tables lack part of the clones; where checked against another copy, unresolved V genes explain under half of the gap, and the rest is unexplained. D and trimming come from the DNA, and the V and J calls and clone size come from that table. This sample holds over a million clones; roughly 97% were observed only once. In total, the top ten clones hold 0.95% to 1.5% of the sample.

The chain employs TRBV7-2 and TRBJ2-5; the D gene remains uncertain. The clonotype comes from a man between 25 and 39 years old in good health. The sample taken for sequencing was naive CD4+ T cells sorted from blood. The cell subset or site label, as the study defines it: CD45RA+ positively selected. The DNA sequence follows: TGTGCCAGCAGCTTAGTCGAACCACTCCAAGAGACCCAGTACTTC. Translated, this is CASSLVEPLQETQYF.